A single sample gave rise to the 2 T cell receptor beta chains below, sequenced in a study of regulatory T cells in long-lasting Graves disease. Regarding time point: newly diagnosed GD, antithyroid drugs for less than 3 months. PBMCs provided the RNA from which the TCR library was made. Building of the TCR beta libraries involved iRepertoire HTBI primers and Arm-PCR of CDR3 regions. TCRdb analysed the multiplex PCR reads with MiXCR anew, one entry per CDR3 protein. The data contain approximately 460,000 distinct CDR3 sequences, roughly 15% of them singletons. The sample was also reused in another study, on T cells in Graves' hyperthyroidism and ophthalmopathy.

This sample comprised peripheral blood mononuclear cells (PBMCs), obtained at new diagnosis, from a patient treated with antithyroid drugs. The receptor set was obtained from a woman aged 25-40 years with Graves disease.

This sequence joins TRBV20-1 and TRBJ2-1; D is possibly TRBD2 (5 bases). CDR1 and CDR2 from the germline V gene are DFQATT and SNEGSKA (reference sequence). The CDR3 is made up of 15 amino acids. Between the trimmed V and J ends, which lost 5 bases and 2 bases, there was a span of 16 bases. For the CDR3, the DNA is TGCAGTGCTGGGCCCACCGGGCGGGCCTACAATGAGCAGTTCTTC. This codes for CSAGPTGRAYNEQFF.

In this sample, this clonotype turned up many times. The V and J genes are TRBV5-1 and TRBJ1-6; D is undetermined. This CDR3 has 15 amino acids. V lost 4 bases and J 10 bases, leaving 18 bases between the germline ends. CDR1 and CDR2 from the germline V gene are SGHRS and YFSETQ. CDR3 DNA: TGCGCCAGCAGCCCAGGAGTAGGGATAGGGTCACCCCTCCACTTT. Encoded protein: CASSPGVGIGSPLHF.